What follows are 13 T cell receptor beta chains derived from one specimen sequenced in a study of high-grade serous ovarian cancer treatment subgroups (dated by TCRdb to the early 2020s). Tumor samples were obtained before definitive surgery or chemotherapy. Library method: the immunoSEQ multiplex PCR assay. TCRdb took over this immuneACCESS table, retaining in-frame rearrangements with V and J assigned. Such tables are incomplete; in checked studies, under half of the missing clones stem from an unresolved V gene, and the remainder is unexplained. This sample holds a few thousand clones; about 70% were observed only once. The ten largest account for roughly 10% of the sample. Input material: tumor tissue. The source is a human donor with high-grade serous ovarian cancer.

The J gene is TRBJ1-3, the V gene TRBV19, with a tentative D call TRBD1 (5 bases). V shed 5 bases and J shed 0 bases, with 8 bases lying between them. This CDR3 is 14 amino acids long. Germline V CDR1 and CDR2: LNHDA, SQIVND (reference sequence). The CDR3 sequence is CASSPGLSGNTIYF. CDR3 in DNA: TGTGCCAGTAGTCCGGGACTCTCTGGAAACACCATATATTTT.

The chain links TRBV12-1 to TRBJ2-7. TRBV12-1 represents a pseudogene. The CDR3 contains 9 residues. CDR3 in DNA: TGTGCCAGCCCCACCGAGCAGTACTTC. Amino acid sequence: CASPTEQYF.

For the CDR3, the DNA is TGTGCCAGCAGTTCGGAGGGCTTCGGACTTCGGGTCGAGCAGTTCTTC. Translating it yields CASSSEGFGLRVEQFF. This chain connects TRBV27 to TRBJ2-1; tentative D call: TRBD2 (6 bases). V was shortened by 4 bases and J by 10 bases, with 23 bases between the two germline ends. CDR1 and CDR2 (germline): MNHEY, SMNVEV (reference sequence). The CDR3 length is 16 residues.

The chain joins TRBV6-1 to TRBJ1-1; D unclear. CDR3 length equals 13 residues. The germline V gene has CDR1 MNHNS and CDR2 SASEGT. The V end lost 9 bases, the J end lost 0 bases, and 11 bases lay between the germline ends. DNA of the CDR3: TGTGCCAGTGTCACCTGGGTGAACACTGAAGCTTTCTTT. Translating it yields CASVTWVNTEAFF.

The gene calls are TRBV4-1 and TRBJ2-1; D is perhaps TRBD1 (6 bases). CDR1 is MGHRA and CDR2 is YSYEKL in the germline V gene. Trimming stripped 4 bases from V and 5 bases from J, with 15 bases between. The length of the CDR3 is 15 residues. CDR3 sequence (DNA): TGCGCCAGCAGCCCCCGCCCGACAGGAGACAATGAGCAGTTCTTC. Translated: CASSPRPTGDNEQFF.

This sequence joins TRBV2 and TRBJ1-2; 8 bases match TRBD1. CDR1 SNHLY and CDR2 FYNNEI come from the germline V gene. This CDR3 comprises 16 residues. V trimming: 4 bases; J trimming: 8 bases; junction bases outside the gene matches: 15. CDR3 protein: CASSGDPGTGLGGYTF. Here the CDR3 DNA reads TGTGCCAGCAGTGGGGATCCCGGGACAGGTCTCGGCGGCTACACCTTC.

This chain uses TRBV5-1 with TRBJ2-3; 7 bases align to TRBD2. Germline lookup yields CDR1 SGHRS and CDR2 YFSETQ. J was trimmed by 1 base and V by 0 bases; bases with no gene match: 2. CDR3 size: 15 residues. The CDR3: CASSLGAGGTDTQYF. The DNA of the CDR3 is TGCGCCAGCAGCTTGGGGGCGGGAGGCACAGATACGCAGTATTTT.

The rearrangement uses TRBV7-3 and TRBJ2-2, with D possibly matching TRBD2 (6 bases). Trimming took 0 bases from V and 3 from J, leaving 8 bases between them. In germline, CDR1 is SGHTA, CDR2 FQGTGA. This CDR3 contains 15 residues. CDR3 amino acids: CASSLTREDTGELFF. The CDR3 nucleotides are TGTGCCAGCAGCTTAACCAGGGAGGACACCGGGGAGCTGTTTTTT. Full variable domain (remainder filled in from reference TRBV7-3 and TRBJ2-2): GAGVSQTPSNKVTEKGKYVELRCDPISGHTALYWYRQSLGQGPEFLIYFQGTGAADDSGLPNDRFFAVRPEGSVSTLKIQRTERGDSAVYLCASSLTREDTGELFFGEGSRLTVL.

This clone has more than one count but fewer than ten. The rearrangement links TRBV7-8 to TRBJ2-7; 8 bases match TRBD1. CDR3 size: 17 residues. The ends lost 2 bases at V and 3 bases at J; junction bases unmatched: 12. Looked up from germline, CDR1 is SGHVS and CDR2 is FQNEAQ. The CDR3 bases are TGTGCCAGCAGCTTATCTGCCGGGACAGGAGCCCTCTACGAGCAGTACTTC. Translation: CASSLSAGTGALYEQYF.

The rearrangement uses TRBV5-1 and TRBJ2-5, with D possibly being TRBD2 (5 bases). From germline, CDR1 is SGHRS and CDR2 YFSETQ. Deletions cut 6 bases from V and 3 bases from J, with 21 bases between. CDR3 length equals 16 residues. CDR3 residues: CASTSGRGAGEETQYF. Written as DNA, the CDR3 is TGCGCCAGCACCTCCGGCCGGGGTGCTGGGGAAGAGACCCAGTACTTC.

This rearrangement joins TRBV5-5 to TRBJ2-3, with unresolved D. V lost 0 bases and J 4 bases, leaving 6 bases between the germline ends. The CDR3 runs 13 residues. CDR1 is SGHKS, CDR2 YYEKEE, per germline (reference sequence). The CDR3 DNA reads TGTGCCAGCAGCTTGGCCGGTGCAGATACGCAGTATTTT. Translating gives CASSLAGADTQYF.

The chain links TRBV19 to TRBJ2-2; 9 positions match TRBD2. Looked up from germline, CDR1 is LNHDA and CDR2 is SQIVND (reference sequence). The CDR3 consists of 16 residues. J lost 6 bases, V lost 8 bases, and 13 bases had no gene match. DNA of the CDR3: TGTGCCAGTGAGTCTGGGGCGGGGGGGCCCGCCGGGGAGCTGTTTTTT. This codes for CASESGAGGPAGELFF.

This chain links TRBV7-2 with TRBJ2-3, with 8 bases identical to TRBD2. The CDR3 runs to 16 residues. J lost 0 bases, V lost 4 bases, and 6 bases had no gene match. In germline, CDR1 is SGHTA, CDR2 FQGNSA. For the CDR3, the DNA is TGTGCCAGCAGCTCACCCGGGGGGGCAAGCACAGATACGCAGTATTTT. This codes for CASSSPGGASTDTQYF.